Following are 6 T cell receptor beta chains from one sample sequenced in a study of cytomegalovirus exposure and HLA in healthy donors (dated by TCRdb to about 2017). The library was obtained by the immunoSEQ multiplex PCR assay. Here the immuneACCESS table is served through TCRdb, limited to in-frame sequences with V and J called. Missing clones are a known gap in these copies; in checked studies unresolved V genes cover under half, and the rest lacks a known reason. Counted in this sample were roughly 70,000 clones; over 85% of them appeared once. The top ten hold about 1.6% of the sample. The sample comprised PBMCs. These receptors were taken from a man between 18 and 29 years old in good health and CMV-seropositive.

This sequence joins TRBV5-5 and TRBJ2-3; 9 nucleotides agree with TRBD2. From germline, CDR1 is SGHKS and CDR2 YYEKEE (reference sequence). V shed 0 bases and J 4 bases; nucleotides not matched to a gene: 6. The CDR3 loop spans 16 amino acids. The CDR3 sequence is CASSLVAGGPSDTQYF. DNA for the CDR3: TGTGCCAGCAGCTTGGTGGCGGGAGGGCCCTCAGATACGCAGTATTTT.

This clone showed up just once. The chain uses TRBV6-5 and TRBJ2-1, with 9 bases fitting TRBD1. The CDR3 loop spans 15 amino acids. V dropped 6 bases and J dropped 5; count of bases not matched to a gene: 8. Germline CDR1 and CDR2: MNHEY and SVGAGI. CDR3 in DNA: TGTGCCAGCAGAGAACAGGGGGCTTCCCACAATGAGCAGTTCTTC. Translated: CASREQGASHNEQFF.

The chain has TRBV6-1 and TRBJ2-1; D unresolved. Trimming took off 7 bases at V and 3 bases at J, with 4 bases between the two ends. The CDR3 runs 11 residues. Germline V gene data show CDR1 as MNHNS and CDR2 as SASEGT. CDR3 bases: TGTGCCAGCACCCTCTACAATGAGCAGTTCTTC. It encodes CASTLYNEQFF.

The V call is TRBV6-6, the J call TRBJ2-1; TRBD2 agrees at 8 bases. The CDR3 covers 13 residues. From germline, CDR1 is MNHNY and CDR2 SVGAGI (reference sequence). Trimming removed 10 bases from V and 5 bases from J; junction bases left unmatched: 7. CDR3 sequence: CATAAGENNEQFF. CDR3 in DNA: TGTGCCACCGCAGCGGGGGAGAACAATGAGCAGTTCTTC.

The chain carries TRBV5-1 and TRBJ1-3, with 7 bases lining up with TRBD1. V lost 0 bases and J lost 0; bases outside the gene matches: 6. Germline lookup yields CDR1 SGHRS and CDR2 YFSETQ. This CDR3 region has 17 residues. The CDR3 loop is CASSLGSRDSSGNTIYF. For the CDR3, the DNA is TGCGCCAGCAGCTTGGGATCTAGGGACAGCTCTGGAAACACCATATATTTT.

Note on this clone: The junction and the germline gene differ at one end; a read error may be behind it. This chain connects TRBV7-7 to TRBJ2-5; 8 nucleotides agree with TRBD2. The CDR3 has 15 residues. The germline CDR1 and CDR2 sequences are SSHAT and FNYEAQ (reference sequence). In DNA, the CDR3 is TGTGCTAGCAGCGCCACTAGCGGCCTCCAAGAGACCCAGTACTTC. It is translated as CASSATSGLQETQYF.